This T cell receptor beta chain is drawn from a study of OX40 agonist ivuxolimab in advanced cancers. Turning to the study itself: At 0.01 to 10 mg/kg, ivuxolimab was administered intravenously to patients every 2 weeks.

The CDR3 covers 15 residues. The V end was cut by 3 bases, the J end by 1 base, with 11 bases between. Germline V gene data show CDR1 as SEHNR and CDR2 as FQNEAQ (reference sequence). About this clone: Antigen: not known.

TCRdb's copy holds only in-frame clones and misses some; the assay was immunoSEQ multiplex PCR. The sample records around 71,000 clones, more than 85% being singletons. Study observations and caveats: CD8+ T cells were the subset that, on average, had more expanded clones than CD4+.

Sample: CD4+ or CD8+ T cells sorted from blood, taken in a trial of the OX40 agonist ivuxolimab. The TCR originated in an adult with an advanced solid tumor such as melanoma, head and neck, liver or kidney cancer. V is TRBV7-9 and J is TRBJ2-3; perhaps TRBD2 as D (6 bases). The CDR3 DNA is TGTGCCAGCAGCTTTCAGGGCGGGGGCACAGATACGCAGTATTTT. Protein: CASSFQGGGTDTQYF.